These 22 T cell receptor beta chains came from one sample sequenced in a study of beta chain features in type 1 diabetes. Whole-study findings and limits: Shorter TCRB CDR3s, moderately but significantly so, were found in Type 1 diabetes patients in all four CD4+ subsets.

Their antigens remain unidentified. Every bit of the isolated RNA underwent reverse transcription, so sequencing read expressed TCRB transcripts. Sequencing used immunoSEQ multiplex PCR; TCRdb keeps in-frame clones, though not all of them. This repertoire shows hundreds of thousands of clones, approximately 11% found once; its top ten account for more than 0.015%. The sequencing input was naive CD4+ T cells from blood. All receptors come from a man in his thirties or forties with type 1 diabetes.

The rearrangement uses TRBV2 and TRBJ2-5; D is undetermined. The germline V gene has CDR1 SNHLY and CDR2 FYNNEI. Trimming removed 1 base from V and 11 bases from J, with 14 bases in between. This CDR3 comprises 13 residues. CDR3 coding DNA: TGTGCCAGCAGTGAAGATAGGATACTAAATCAGTACTTC. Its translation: CASSEDRILNQYF.

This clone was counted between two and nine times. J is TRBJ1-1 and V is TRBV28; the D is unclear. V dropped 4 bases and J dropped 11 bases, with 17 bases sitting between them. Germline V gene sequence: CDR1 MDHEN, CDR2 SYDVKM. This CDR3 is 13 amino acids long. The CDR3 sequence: CASSSPGGLSAFF. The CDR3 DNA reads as TGTGCCAGCAGTTCCCCTGGAGGCTTGTCGGCTTTCTTT. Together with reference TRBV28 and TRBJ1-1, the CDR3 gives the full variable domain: DVKVTQSSRYLVKRTGEKVFLECVQDMDHENMFWYRQDPGLGLRLIYFSYDVKMKEKGDIPEGYSVSREKKERFSLILESASTNQTSMYLCASSSPGGLSAFFGQGTRLTVV.

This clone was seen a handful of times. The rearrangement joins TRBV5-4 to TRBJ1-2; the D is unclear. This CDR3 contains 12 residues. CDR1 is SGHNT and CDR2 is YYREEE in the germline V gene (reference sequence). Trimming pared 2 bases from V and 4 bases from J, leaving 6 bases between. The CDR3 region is CASSLNTYGYTF. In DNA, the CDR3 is TGTGCCAGCAGCTTAAACACCTATGGCTACACCTTC.

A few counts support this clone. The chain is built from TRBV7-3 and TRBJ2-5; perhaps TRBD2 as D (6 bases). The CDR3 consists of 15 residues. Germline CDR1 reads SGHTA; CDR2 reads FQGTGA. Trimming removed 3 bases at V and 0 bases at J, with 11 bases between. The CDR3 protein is CASSLGGANQETQYF. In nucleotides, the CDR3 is TGTGCCAGCAGCTTGGGCGGGGCAAACCAAGAGACCCAGTACTTC.

DNA for the CDR3: TGTGCCTCATCCGGGACAATCGAGACCCAGTACTTC. Its protein is CASSGTIETQYF. J is TRBJ2-5 and V is TRBV30; TRBD1 is a possible D gene (6 bases). V was trimmed by 7 bases and J by 5 bases, leaving 14 bases between them. Germline V CDR1 and CDR2: GTSNPN, SVGIG (reference sequence). The CDR3 length is 12 residues.

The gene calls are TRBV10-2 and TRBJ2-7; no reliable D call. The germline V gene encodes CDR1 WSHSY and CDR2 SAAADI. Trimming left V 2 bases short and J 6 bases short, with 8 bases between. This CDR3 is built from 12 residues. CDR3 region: CASSETVGEQYF. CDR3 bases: TGCGCCAGCAGTGAGACGGTTGGCGAGCAGTACTTC.

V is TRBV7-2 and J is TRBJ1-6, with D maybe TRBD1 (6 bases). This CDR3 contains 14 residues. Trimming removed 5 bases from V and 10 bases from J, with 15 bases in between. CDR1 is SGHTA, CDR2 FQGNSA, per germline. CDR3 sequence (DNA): TGTGCCAGCAGCCCCCGGCAGGGACAATCACCCCTCCACTTT. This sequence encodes CASSPRQGQSPLHF.

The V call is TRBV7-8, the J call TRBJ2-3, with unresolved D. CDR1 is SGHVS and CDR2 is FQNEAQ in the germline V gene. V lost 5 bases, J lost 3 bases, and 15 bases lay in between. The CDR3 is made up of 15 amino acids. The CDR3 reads CASSPGLGRTDTQYF. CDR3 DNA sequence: TGTGCCAGCAGCCCCGGATTGGGCCGGACAGATACGCAGTATTTT. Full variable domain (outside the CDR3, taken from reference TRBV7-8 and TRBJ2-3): GAGVSQSPRYKVAKRGQDVALRCDPISGHVSLFWYQQALGQGPEFLTYFQNEAQLDKSGLPSDRFFAERPEGSVSTLKIQRTQQEDSAVYLCASSPGLGRTDTQYFGPGTRLTVL.

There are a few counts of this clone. Here the CDR3 reads CASRSYPAGDYGYTF. In DNA form, the CDR3 reads TGTGCCAGCAGGTCATACCCCGCGGGAGACTATGGCTACACCTTC. The rearrangement uses TRBV7-9 and TRBJ1-2, with D unresolved. CDR1 and CDR2 (germline): SEHNR, FQNEAQ (reference sequence). The V end lost 6 bases, the J end lost 3 bases, and 17 bases lay between the germline ends. There are 15 residues in the CDR3.

The CDR3 reads CASSFTAGETQYF. The CDR3 DNA sequence: TGTGCCAGCAGCTTCACAGCGGGGGAGACCCAGTACTTC. This sequence joins TRBV11-3 and TRBJ2-5; 7 positions agree with TRBD2. This CDR3 is built from 13 residues. The J segment lost 5 bases and the V segment lost 3 bases, leaving 3 bases of the junction unmatched. Germline CDR1 SGHNT, CDR2 YENEEA.

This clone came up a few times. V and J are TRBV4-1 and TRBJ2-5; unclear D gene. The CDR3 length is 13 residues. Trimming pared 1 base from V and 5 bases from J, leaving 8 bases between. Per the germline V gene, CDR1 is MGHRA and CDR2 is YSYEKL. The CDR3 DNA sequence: TGCGCCAGCAGCCAAGCGGTGTGGGAGACCCAGTACTTC. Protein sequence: CASSQAVWETQYF.

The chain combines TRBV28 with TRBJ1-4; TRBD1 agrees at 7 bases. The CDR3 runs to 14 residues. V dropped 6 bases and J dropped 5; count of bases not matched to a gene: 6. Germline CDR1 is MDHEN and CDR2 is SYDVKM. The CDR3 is CASRRTGANEKLFF. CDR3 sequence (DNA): TGTGCCAGCAGACGTACAGGGGCCAATGAAAAACTGTTTTTT.

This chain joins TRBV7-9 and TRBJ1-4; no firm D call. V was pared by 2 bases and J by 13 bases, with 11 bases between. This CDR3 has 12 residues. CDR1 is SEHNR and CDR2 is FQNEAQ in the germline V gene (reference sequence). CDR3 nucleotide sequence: TGTGCCAGCAGCTTATACGGAGGAGGACTGTTTTTT. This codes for CASSLYGGGLFF. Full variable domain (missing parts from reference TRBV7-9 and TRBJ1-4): DTGVSQNPRHKITKRGQNVTFRCDPISEHNRLYWYRQTLGQGPEFLTYFQNEAQLEKSRLLSDRFSAERPKGSFSTLEIQRTEQGDSAMYLCASSLYGGGLFFGSGTQLSVL.

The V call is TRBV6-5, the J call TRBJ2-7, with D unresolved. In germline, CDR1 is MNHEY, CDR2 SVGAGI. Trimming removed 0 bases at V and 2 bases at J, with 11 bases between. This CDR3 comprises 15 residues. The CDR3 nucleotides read TGTGCCAGCAGTTACTCGTCCAACAGACCCTACGAGCAGTACTTC. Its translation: CASSYSSNRPYEQYF.

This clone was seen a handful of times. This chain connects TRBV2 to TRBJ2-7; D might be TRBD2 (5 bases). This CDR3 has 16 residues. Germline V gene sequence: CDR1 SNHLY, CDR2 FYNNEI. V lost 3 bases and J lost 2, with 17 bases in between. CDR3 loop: CASSDGLRVWPYEQYF. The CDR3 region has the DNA TGTGCCAGCAGTGACGGACTCCGAGTCTGGCCCTACGAGCAGTACTTC.

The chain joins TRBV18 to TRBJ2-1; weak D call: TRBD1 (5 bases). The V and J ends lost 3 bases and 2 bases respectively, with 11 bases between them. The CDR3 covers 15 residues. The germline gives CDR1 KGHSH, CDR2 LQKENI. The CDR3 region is CASSPLGQTYNEQFF. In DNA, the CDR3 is TGTGCCAGCTCACCTCTTGGACAAACCTACAATGAGCAGTTCTTC.

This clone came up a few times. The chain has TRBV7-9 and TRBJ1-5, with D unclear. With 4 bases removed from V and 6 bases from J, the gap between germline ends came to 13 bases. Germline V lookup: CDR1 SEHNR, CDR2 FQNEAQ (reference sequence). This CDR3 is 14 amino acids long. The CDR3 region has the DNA TGTGCCAGCAGCTCTCCGCGTGAGAGTCAGCCCCAGCATTTT. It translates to CASSSPRESQPQHF.

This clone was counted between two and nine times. CDR3 bases: TGTGCCAGCAGTCTAGAAGGTTCGAGGAATTCACCCCTCCACTTT. Its translation: CASSLEGSRNSPLHF. The V and J genes are TRBV6-5 and TRBJ1-6; D is unresolved. This CDR3 is 15 amino acids long. V lost 5 bases to trimming and J lost 7 bases, with 15 bases between them. Germline CDR1 and CDR2: MNHEY and SVGAGI.

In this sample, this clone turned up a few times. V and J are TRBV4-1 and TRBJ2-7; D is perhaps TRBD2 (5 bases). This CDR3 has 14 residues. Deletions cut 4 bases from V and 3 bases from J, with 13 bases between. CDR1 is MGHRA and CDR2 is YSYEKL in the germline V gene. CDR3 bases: TGCGCCAGCAGCCCTAGCTTCACTCTCTACGAGCAGTACTTC. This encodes CASSPSFTLYEQYF.

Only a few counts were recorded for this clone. The CDR3 here is CASSLGLGASGSYEQYF. The CDR3 DNA follows: TGTGCCAGCAGCTTGGGACTAGGGGCGTCGGGGTCCTACGAGCAGTACTTC. The chain is built from TRBV5-4 and TRBJ2-7; D possibly corresponds to TRBD2 (6 bases). The V gene's germline CDR1 is SGHNT and CDR2 YYREEE (reference sequence). Trimming removed 0 bases at V and 1 base at J, with 17 bases between. The CDR3 totals 17 residues.

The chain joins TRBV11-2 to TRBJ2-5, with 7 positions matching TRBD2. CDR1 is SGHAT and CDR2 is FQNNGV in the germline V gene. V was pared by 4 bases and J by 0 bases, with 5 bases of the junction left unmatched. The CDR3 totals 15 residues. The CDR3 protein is CASSSGGWYQETQYF. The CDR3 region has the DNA TGTGCCAGCAGCTCGGGGGGTTGGTACCAAGAGACCCAGTACTTC.

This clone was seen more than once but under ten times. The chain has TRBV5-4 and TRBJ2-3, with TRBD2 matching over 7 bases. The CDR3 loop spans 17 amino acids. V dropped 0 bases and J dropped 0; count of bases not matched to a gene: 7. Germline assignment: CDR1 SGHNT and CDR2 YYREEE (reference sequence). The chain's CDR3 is CASSLEASGASTDTQYF. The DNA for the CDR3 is TGTGCCAGCAGCTTGGAGGCTAGCGGTGCTAGCACAGATACGCAGTATTTT.